This TCR beta chain was identified during a study of Graves' ophthalmopathy and Graves' hyperthyroidism. Turning to the study itself: Peripheral blood was collected at initial diagnosis, before any treatment.

V was trimmed by 5 bases and J by 12 bases, leaving 13 bases between them. The germline V gene encodes CDR1 SNHLY and CDR2 FYNNEI. The length of the CDR3 is 12 residues. This clonotype was seen repeatedly, ten times or more. Its antigen is as yet unknown. General observations from the study: Its predictions of ophthalmopathy progression gave the model roughly 71% sensitivity and approximately 72% specificity. Also, most clonotypes expanded in the thyroid above 0.001 frequency appeared in blood.

The authors amplified TCR beta CDR3 regions, and they did so from RNA transcripts for repertoire sequencing. The library came from an HTBI-primed first-round RT-PCR and a second-round multiplex PCR. TCRdb redid the calling of the multiplex PCR reads with MiXCR, one entry per CDR3 protein. The sample lists 200,000 to 250,000 distinct CDR3 sequences, roughly a fifth occurring once. Patients were diagnosed from clinical symptoms, serum thyroxine, TRAb, thyroid ultrasound and orbital computed tomography. What was sequenced was peripheral blood. This chain connects TRBV2 to TRBJ1-4; D is perhaps TRBD1 (5 bases). The TCR comes from a woman aged 50 to 60 with Graves' ophthalmopathy. The CDR3 DNA sequence: TGTGCCAGCAGTTCAATGGGGGTAGAACTGTTTTTT. Its protein is CASSSMGVELFF.